This note documents a single T cell receptor (beta chain) sequence. What it binds is unknown. Each cDNA molecule carried a unique molecular identifier. TCRdb reprocessed the 5' RACE reads via MiXCR and lists one record per CDR3 protein. This sample has 60,000 to 90,000 distinct CDR3 sequences, with around 16% found just once. The data belong to a study of early T cells in non-severe SARS-CoV-2 infection. Study background: Unsorted whole blood bulk RNA was sequenced, with unpaired chains.

Study-wide results and limits: Anti-spike CD8 responses were favored in VDJdb matching, and private and CD4 specificities were missed.

The sequenced material came from whole blood. This TCR was recovered from an adult who was a healthcare worker with PCR-confirmed SARS-CoV-2 infection or an uninfected control (not recorded which).

The CDR3 is CASSFPEQETQYF. The CDR3 DNA reads TGTGCCAGCAGCTTCCCCGAGCAAGAGACCCAGTACTTC. V and J are TRBV7-2 and TRBJ2-5, with no clear D. The CDR3 loop spans 13 amino acids. The ends were cut back, 3 bases at V and 2 bases at J, with 7 bases in the middle. The germline V gene has CDR1 SGHTA and CDR2 FQGNSA. Full variable domain (remainder filled in from reference TRBV7-2 and TRBJ2-5): GAGVSQSPSNKVTEKGKDVELRCDPISGHTALYWYRQSLGQGLEFLIYFQGNSAPDKSGLPSDRFSAERTGGSVSTLTIQRTQQEDSAVYLCASSFPEQETQYFGPGTRLLVL.